These T cell receptor beta chains were read from a single sample in a study of CD8 T cells in Susac syndrome. MiXCR, run by TCRdb on the immunoSEQ multiplex PCR reads, gives a single entry per CDR3 protein. The table includes 330,000 or so distinct CDR3 sequences, 75% to 85% detected once. The material sequenced was CD8+ T cells from PBMCs. These TCRs come from a human donor with multiple sclerosis. CDR3s include the opening cysteine and the closing phenylalanine or tryptophan. D genes are given only for firm matches. Some rows have no size entry. The others give once, few or many, or a class for an expanded clone.

j_call clone_size d_call v_call cdr3_aa cdr3_nt
TRBJ2-1 once TRBD2 TRBV7-9 CASSPSPTSVLDEQFF TGTGCCAGCAGCCCAAGCCCGACTAGCGTACTCGATGAGCAGTTCTTC
TRBJ2-1 . TRBD2 TRBV7-2 CASSLGLAGDYNEQFF TGTGCCAGCAGCTTGGGACTAGCGGGGGACTACAATGAGCAGTTCTTC
TRBJ2-7 few . TRBV6-2/TRBV6-3 CASSYSIGTPPGEQYF TGTGCCAGCAGTTACTCGATTGGGACTCCACCAGGCGAGCAGTACTTC
TRBJ2-2 . TRBD2 TRBV6-5 CASSYSSGGAVGELFF TGTGCCAGCAGTTACTCTAGCGGGGGAGCCGTCGGGGAGCTGTTTTTT
TRBJ2-1 . TRBD2 TRBV12-3/TRBV12-4 CASSLAAGGPGEQFF TGTGCCAGCAGTTTAGCGGCGGGAGGGCCGGGTGAGCAGTTCTTC
TRBJ1-3 . TRBD1 TRBV7-2 CASSSQGEKGNTIYF TGTGCCAGCAGTTCCCAGGGGGAAAAGGGAAACACCATATATTTT
TRBJ2-1 once . TRBV5-1 CASSLAGRGSYNEQFF TGCGCCAGCAGCTTGGCAGGGCGAGGCTCCTACAATGAGCAGTTCTTC
TRBJ2-1 few . TRBV6-2/TRBV6-3 CASNPGNEQFF TGTGCCAGCAACCCCGGAAATGAGCAGTTCTTC
TRBJ1-4 . . TRBV7-9 CASRSSWEQLNEKLFF TGTGCCAGCAGATCTTCCTGGGAACAGCTAAATGAAAAACTGTTTTTT
TRBJ1-5 . TRBD1 TRBV12-3/TRBV12-4 CASSIPPGQQNQYQPQHF TGTGCCAGCAGTATCCCCCCGGGACAGCAAAACCAATATCAGCCCCAGCATTTT
TRBJ2-7 . TRBD2 TRBV13 CASSPAGTSGRGGEQYF TGTGCCAGCAGCCCTGCGGGGACTAGCGGGAGGGGAGGCGAGCAGTACTTC
TRBJ1-1 . TRBD1 TRBV27 CASRTTGVDTEAFF TGTGCCAGCAGAACCACAGGGGTTGACACTGAAGCTTTCTTT
TRBJ1-1 . . TRBV28 CASRPDLTMGVEAFF TGTGCCAGCAGGCCAGATCTAACAATGGGTGTTGAAGCTTTCTTT
TRBJ2-1 . . TRBV20-1 CSARERESSNEQFF TGCAGTGCTAGAGAGCGGGAATCTTCCAATGAGCAGTTCTTC
TRBJ2-7 few TRBD1 TRBV19 CASSYGTGGYEQYF TGTGCCAGTAGTTACGGGACAGGGGGCTACGAGCAGTACTTC
TRBJ1-2 . . TRBV13 CASSVRGTYGYTF TGTGCCAGCAGCGTCAGGGGTACCTATGGCTACACCTTC
TRBJ2-1 . TRBD1 TRBV20-1 CSARDLGQGTYNEQFF TGCAGTGCTAGAGATCTAGGACAGGGGACATACAATGAGCAGTTCTTC
TRBJ1-5 . . TRBV25-1 CASSLRSNQPQHF TGTGCCAGCAGTCTGAGGAGCAATCAGCCCCAGCATTTT
TRBJ2-3 . . TRBV7-2 CASSLGGRGLTDTQYF TGTGCCAGCAGCTTAGGAGGTCGGGGACTTACAGATACGCAGTATTTT
TRBJ2-1 . . TRBV21-1 CASSTATSPTDNEQFF TGTGCCAGCAGCACCGCGACCTCACCGACCGACAATGAGCAGTTCTTC
TRBJ1-1 . . TRBV6-1 CASSDRVETEAFF TGTGCCAGCAGTGACAGGGTGGAAACTGAAGCTTTCTTT
TRBJ2-7 . TRBD2 TRBV15 CATSLLAGAYEQYF TGTGCCACCTCCCTGCTAGCGGGAGCCTACGAGCAGTACTTC
TRBJ2-7 . . TRBV20-1 CSPRGAGIEYEQYF TGCAGTCCCCGTGGGGCAGGGATAGAGTACGAGCAGTACTTC
TRBJ1-1 . . TRBV7-3 CASSLIAGTDTEAFF TGTGCCAGCAGCTTAATAGCAGGGACGGACACTGAAGCTTTCTTT
TRBJ2-1 . TRBD2 TRBV3-1 CASSPLAGAINEQFF TGTGCCAGCAGCCCACTAGCGGGAGCCATAAATGAGCAGTTCTTC
TRBJ1-1 once . TRBV7-9 CASSLDLGGTEAFF TGTGCCAGCAGCTTAGACCTCGGGGGCACTGAAGCTTTCTTT
TRBJ1-1 . . TRBV27 CASWWATEAFF TGTGCCAGCTGGTGGGCAACTGAAGCTTTCTTT
TRBJ2-3 . TRBD1 TRBV30 CAWSVLDRAGDTQYF TGTGCCTGGAGTGTACTCGACAGGGCTGGAGATACGCAGTATTTT
TRBJ1-5 . . TRBV28 CASSLIWGGQPQHF TGTGCCAGCAGTCTGATTTGGGGAGGACAGCCCCAGCATTTT
TRBJ2-5 . . TRBV5-6 CASSLATGETQYF TGTGCCAGCAGCTTGGCCACGGGGGAGACCCAGTACTTC
TRBJ1-4 . . TRBV18 CATFPEMGEKLFF TGTGCCACCTTCCCGGAAATGGGCGAAAAACTGTTTTTT
TRBJ2-1 few TRBD1 TRBV5-6 CASSLFGTGNYNEQFF TGTGCCAGCAGCTTGTTTGGGACAGGGAACTACAATGAGCAGTTCTTC
TRBJ2-7 . . TRBV12-3/TRBV12-4 CASKPTETYEQYF TGTGCCAGCAAACCGACAGAGACCTACGAGCAGTACTTC
TRBJ1-2 few . TRBV6-6 CASSYLGQIYGYTF TGTGCCAGCAGTTACCTTGGACAGATCTATGGCTACACCTTC
TRBJ2-3 . TRBD2 TRBV7-6 CASSLGSAGKLRTDTQYF TGTGCCAGCAGCTTAGGATCAGCGGGGAAGCTACGCACAGATACGCAGTATTTT
TRBJ2-1 . . TRBV28 CASSLYPSSTSSYNEQFF TGTGCCAGCAGTTTATACCCTTCGAGCACGAGCTCCTACAATGAGCAGTTCTTC
TRBJ2-1 . TRBD2 TRBV5-6 CASKLAGVYEQFF TGTGCCAGCAAACTAGCGGGAGTCTATGAGCAGTTCTTC
TRBJ2-7 . TRBD2 TRBV7-9 CASSGLAFPEQYF TGTGCCAGCAGCGGACTAGCTTTCCCCGAGCAGTACTTC
TRBJ1-5 . . TRBV2 CASRRSGGYQPQHF TGTGCCAGCCGCCGCAGTGGAGGATATCAGCCCCAGCATTTT
TRBJ2-3 . . TRBV15 CATSRRGITDTQYF TGTGCCACCAGCAGACGTGGGATCACAGATACGCAGTATTTT
TRBJ1-2 . . TRBV20-1 CSARDLDRNYGYTF TGCAGTGCTAGAGATCTCGACAGAAACTATGGCTACACCTTC
TRBJ1-1 . . TRBV5-1 CASSLSLQITEAFF TGCGCCAGCAGCTTGTCACTCCAGATCACTGAAGCTTTCTTT
TRBJ1-2 . TRBD1 TRBV2 CASTLTTGGEGYTF TGTGCCAGCACCCTGACGACAGGGGGCGAAGGCTACACCTTC
TRBJ2-2 . TRBD2 TRBV28 CASSSGSGRGSYTGELFF TGTGCCAGCAGTTCTGGTAGCGGGAGGGGTTCCTACACCGGGGAGCTGTTTTTT
TRBJ2-7 . . TRBV7-9 CASSPEVTYEQYF TGTGCCAGCAGCCCAGAGGTAACCTACGAGCAGTACTTC
TRBJ1-5 . TRBD1 TRBV5-1 CASSSPRQGTQNQPQHF TGCGCCAGCAGCTCACCAAGACAGGGGACACAGAATCAGCCCCAGCATTTT
TRBJ2-1 . . TRBV19 CASSSTPWTDNEQFF TGTGCCAGTAGTTCCACGCCCTGGACAGACAATGAGCAGTTCTTC
TRBJ2-1 . TRBD2 TRBV6-6 CASSGTSGRGPFF TGTGCCAGCAGTGGCACTAGCGGGAGAGGACCGTTCTTC
TRBJ2-7 . . TRBV3-1 CASSPTAASAPEQYF TGTGCCAGCAGCCCCACGGCCGCTAGCGCCCCGGAGCAGTACTTC
TRBJ1-2 . . TRBV7-9 CASTQEDGYTF TGTGCCAGCACCCAAGAGGATGGCTACACCTTC
TRBJ1-2 . . TRBV7-8 CASSAEQGEPGYTF TGTGCCAGCAGCGCCGAACAGGGTGAACCTGGCTACACCTTC
TRBJ1-1 . TRBD1 TRBV6-1 CASRGGTAIPTEAFF TGTGCCAGCAGGGGCGGGACAGCTATCCCCACTGAAGCTTTCTTT